Listed below are T cell receptor beta chains from one sample, sequenced in a study of CD8 T cells in Susac syndrome. TCRdb itself ran the immunoSEQ multiplex PCR reads through MiXCR, one entry per CDR3 protein. The sample carries about 120,000 distinct CDR3 sequences, approximately 96% recorded once. The sequencing input was CD4+ T cells from PBMCs. The receptors come from a human donor with Susac syndrome. Both conserved end residues are part of each CDR3. The D gene is left open where the match is weak. Part of the rows lack a size; the others show once, few, many or a class for expanded clones.

abundance: -; j_gene: TRBJ1-2; d_gene: -; v_gene: TRBV20-1; CDR3nt: TGCAGTGCTAGCGCATTACAGGGAGACTATGGCTACACCTTC; CDR3aa: CSASALQGDYGYTF
abundance: -; j_gene: TRBJ2-2; d_gene: -; v_gene: TRBV7-3; CDR3nt: TGTGCCAGCAGCTTAACCCAATACACCGGGGAGCTGTTTTTT; CDR3aa: CASSLTQYTGELFF
abundance: -; j_gene: TRBJ2-5; d_gene: -; v_gene: TRBV10-3; CDR3nt: TGTGCCATCAGTGAGTCCGGCTCCCACAAAGAGACCCAGTACTTC; CDR3aa: CAISESGSHKETQYF
abundance: -; j_gene: TRBJ2-7; d_gene: TRBD2; v_gene: TRBV10-3; CDR3nt: TGTGCCATCAGTGGTGGGACTAGCGCAAGCTCCTACGAGCAGTACTTC; CDR3aa: CAISGGTSASSYEQYF
abundance: -; j_gene: TRBJ1-2; d_gene: TRBD1; v_gene: TRBV29-1; CDR3nt: TGCAGCGTTAACCGACAGGGCCCGGGAGAAGGCTACACCTTC; CDR3aa: CSVNRQGPGEGYTF
abundance: few; j_gene: TRBJ2-5; d_gene: TRBD1; v_gene: TRBV18; CDR3nt: TGTGCCAGCTCACCCAGACAGGGCCAAGAGACCCAGTACTTC; CDR3aa: CASSPRQGQETQYF
abundance: -; j_gene: TRBJ2-2; d_gene: TRBD2; v_gene: TRBV4-2; CDR3nt: TGTGCCAGCAGCCCGACTAGCGGGAGTGGCGGGGAGCTGTTTTTT; CDR3aa: CASSPTSGSGGELFF
abundance: -; j_gene: TRBJ2-7; d_gene: -; v_gene: TRBV5-4; CDR3nt: TGTGCCAGCAGCTTTGGACGCTACGAGCAGTACTTC; CDR3aa: CASSFGRYEQYF
abundance: -; j_gene: TRBJ2-1; d_gene: -; v_gene: TRBV25-1; CDR3nt: TGTGCCAGCAGCAAATGGCCTATCGGGACCTCCTACAATGAGCAGTTCTTC; CDR3aa: CASSKWPIGTSYNEQFF
abundance: -; j_gene: TRBJ2-1; d_gene: -; v_gene: TRBV19; CDR3nt: TGTGCCAGTAGTGGGCAATGGGGCAATGAGCAGTTCTTC; CDR3aa: CASSGQWGNEQFF
abundance: -; j_gene: TRBJ2-7; d_gene: TRBD2; v_gene: TRBV25-1; CDR3nt: TGTGCCAGCAGTGAGGGACTAGCGGGAAGGGAGTACTTC; CDR3aa: CASSEGLAGREYF
abundance: -; j_gene: TRBJ2-7; d_gene: -; v_gene: TRBV3-1; CDR3nt: TGTGCCAGCAGCCAACCCTTCTACGAGCAGTACTTC; CDR3aa: CASSQPFYEQYF
abundance: -; j_gene: TRBJ2-5; d_gene: -; v_gene: TRBV5-6; CDR3nt: TGTGCCAGCAGCTTGGGACAGGCGGGAGAGACCCAGTACTTC; CDR3aa: CASSLGQAGETQYF
abundance: -; j_gene: TRBJ2-5; d_gene: TRBD2; v_gene: TRBV7-7; CDR3nt: TGTGCTAGCAGCCGGACTAGCGGGAGAGGCGAGACCCAGTACTTC; CDR3aa: CASSRTSGRGETQYF
abundance: -; j_gene: TRBJ2-1; d_gene: -; v_gene: TRBV6-2/TRBV6-3; CDR3nt: TGTGCCAGCACACCCTTCGGGGCCATGTCCTACAATGAGCAGTTCTTC; CDR3aa: CASTPFGAMSYNEQFF
abundance: once; j_gene: TRBJ2-7; d_gene: -; v_gene: TRBV27; CDR3nt: TGTGCCAGCAGTTTATCCCAGCCGGGGTACGAGCAGTACTTC; CDR3aa: CASSLSQPGYEQYF
abundance: -; j_gene: TRBJ2-5; d_gene: TRBD1; v_gene: TRBV6-1; CDR3nt: TGTGCCAGCAGCGGACAGGGTCAAGAGACCCAGTACTTC; CDR3aa: CASSGQGQETQYF
abundance: -; j_gene: TRBJ2-3; d_gene: -; v_gene: TRBV5-4; CDR3nt: TGTGCCAGCAGCTTGAAGATTTCTAGCACAGATACGCAGTATTTT; CDR3aa: CASSLKISSTDTQYF
abundance: -; j_gene: TRBJ1-5; d_gene: -; v_gene: TRBV12-3/TRBV12-4; CDR3nt: TGTGCCAGCAGTTGGGGAGGGAATCAGCCCCAGCATTTT; CDR3aa: CASSWGGNQPQHF
abundance: few; j_gene: TRBJ2-7; d_gene: TRBD2; v_gene: TRBV27; CDR3nt: TGTGCCAGCAGTTTAGTTACTAGCGGGACCTACGAGCAGTACTTC; CDR3aa: CASSLVTSGTYEQYF
abundance: -; j_gene: TRBJ2-1; d_gene: TRBD2; v_gene: TRBV4-2; CDR3nt: TGTGCCAGCAGCCAAGCTGGGACTAGCGGGAGGGCTGCTCAGTTCTTC; CDR3aa: CASSQAGTSGRAAQFF
abundance: once; j_gene: TRBJ1-1; d_gene: -; v_gene: TRBV20-1; CDR3nt: TGCAGTGCCGGGGACACCAGCTACACTGAAGCTTTCTTT; CDR3aa: CSAGDTSYTEAFF
abundance: few; j_gene: TRBJ2-1; d_gene: -; v_gene: TRBV7-8; CDR3nt: TGTGCCAGCAGTCGCGACAATGAGCAGTTCTTC; CDR3aa: CASSRDNEQFF
abundance: -; j_gene: TRBJ2-1; d_gene: TRBD2; v_gene: TRBV20-1; CDR3nt: TGCAGTGGGGCTAGCGGGAGCAATGAGCAGTTCTTC; CDR3aa: CSGASGSNEQFF
abundance: -; j_gene: TRBJ2-3; d_gene: -; v_gene: TRBV2; CDR3nt: TGTGCCAGCATTCTTGACTTCGCTAGCACAGATACGCAGTATTTT; CDR3aa: CASILDFASTDTQYF
abundance: -; j_gene: TRBJ2-1; d_gene: -; v_gene: TRBV18; CDR3nt: TGTGCCAGCTCACCTTCAACCAGGGCCACCTACAATGAGCAGTTCTTC; CDR3aa: CASSPSTRATYNEQFF
abundance: -; j_gene: TRBJ2-1; d_gene: -; v_gene: TRBV7-9; CDR3nt: TGTGCCAGCAGCATGGGACCGGGGCAGAACAATGAGCAGTTCTTC; CDR3aa: CASSMGPGQNNEQFF
abundance: -; j_gene: TRBJ1-2; d_gene: -; v_gene: TRBV11-1; CDR3nt: TGTGCCAGCAGCTTAGGGACGTTGCGTGGCTACACCTTC; CDR3aa: CASSLGTLRGYTF
abundance: -; j_gene: TRBJ1-2; d_gene: -; v_gene: TRBV30; CDR3nt: TGTGCCTGGTCCCCCGCACGGAACTATGGCTACACCTTC; CDR3aa: CAWSPARNYGYTF
abundance: -; j_gene: TRBJ2-4; d_gene: TRBD2; v_gene: TRBV20-1; CDR3nt: TGCAGTGCTGTAGCGGGGGGAGATGGCATTCAGTACTTC; CDR3aa: CSAVAGGDGIQYF
abundance: -; j_gene: TRBJ2-2; d_gene: TRBD2; v_gene: TRBV12-3/TRBV12-4; CDR3nt: TGTGCCAGCAGTTTACGCGGGACTAGCGGGGTGAACACCGGGGAGCTGTTTTTT; CDR3aa: CASSLRGTSGVNTGELFF
abundance: -; j_gene: TRBJ2-7; d_gene: -; v_gene: TRBV12-3/TRBV12-4; CDR3nt: TGTGCCAGCAGGAGAACAGGGAACTACGAGCAGTACTTC; CDR3aa: CASRRTGNYEQYF
abundance: -; j_gene: TRBJ2-3; d_gene: -; v_gene: TRBV4-1; CDR3nt: TGCGCCAGCAGCCAAGATCTAGGTCAGACCACATATACGCAGTATTTT; CDR3aa: CASSQDLGQTTYTQYF
abundance: -; j_gene: TRBJ2-7; d_gene: TRBD2; v_gene: TRBV5-1; CDR3nt: TGCGCCAGCAGCTCGGTAGCGGGAGTTTACGAGCAGTACTTC; CDR3aa: CASSSVAGVYEQYF
abundance: -; j_gene: TRBJ1-2; d_gene: -; v_gene: TRBV20-1; CDR3nt: TGCAGTGCTAGGGCTGGATTCCGGGGAAACTATGGCTACACCTTC; CDR3aa: CSARAGFRGNYGYTF
abundance: -; j_gene: TRBJ1-1; d_gene: -; v_gene: TRBV12-3/TRBV12-4; CDR3nt: TGTGCCAGCAGCCGACGGACCATGAACACTGAAGCTTTCTTT; CDR3aa: CASSRRTMNTEAFF
abundance: -; j_gene: TRBJ1-2; d_gene: -; v_gene: TRBV28; CDR3nt: TGTGCCAGCAGTCCCCGGAGGGAGGTCTGGGGCTACACCTTC; CDR3aa: CASSPRREVWGYTF
abundance: -; j_gene: TRBJ2-7; d_gene: -; v_gene: TRBV27; CDR3nt: TGTGCCAGCAGTCAACGATCGACAGGTGGACTCTACGAGCAGTACTTC; CDR3aa: CASSQRSTGGLYEQYF
abundance: -; j_gene: TRBJ2-7; d_gene: -; v_gene: TRBV2; CDR3nt: TGTGCCAGCAGTGACTCCCCCTTGACTCCCGAGCAGTACTTC; CDR3aa: CASSDSPLTPEQYF
abundance: -; j_gene: TRBJ2-2; d_gene: -; v_gene: TRBV9; CDR3nt: TGTGCCAGCAGCGTAGCCATGAATTCAGGGGAGCTGTTTTTT; CDR3aa: CASSVAMNSGELFF
abundance: -; j_gene: TRBJ2-7; d_gene: TRBD2; v_gene: TRBV19; CDR3nt: TGTGCCAGTAGTCCTGTAGCGGGGGAGCAGTACTTC; CDR3aa: CASSPVAGEQYF
abundance: -; j_gene: TRBJ1-1; d_gene: TRBD1; v_gene: TRBV5-4; CDR3nt: TGTGCCAACACCCGACAAACAGGGGGGGGCACTGAAGCTTTCTTT; CDR3aa: CANTRQTGGGTEAFF